This T cell receptor (beta chain) was captured in a study of OX40 agonist ivuxolimab in advanced cancers. Study context: Hepatocellular carcinoma, melanoma, renal cell or head and neck cancer was diagnosed in the dose-escalation patients. Study results and caveats: At 0.1 to 3.0 mg/kg, CD4+ and CD8+ blood T cells expanded clonally by week 6. The authors also found low normalized T-cell clonal expansion in some nonresponders. Compared with others, partial responders at 0.1-3.0 mg/kg displayed clonal expansion among the lowest.

The assay was immunoSEQ multiplex PCR, and TCRdb's table has in-frame clones only and misses some. The data contain around 38,000 clones, approximately 79% of them singletons. This clone was counted a single time. Its antigen is undetermined. The sequence derives from an adult with an advanced solid tumor such as melanoma, head and neck, liver or kidney cancer. Source: CD4+ or CD8+ T cells sorted from blood, taken in a trial of the OX40 agonist ivuxolimab.

The CDR3 protein is CASSPDGYNEQFF. Here the CDR3 DNA reads TGTGCCAGCAGCCCCGATGGTTACAATGAGCAGTTCTTC. This rearrangement joins TRBV7-6 to TRBJ2-1, with unresolved D. Germline assignment: CDR1 SGHVS and CDR2 FNYEAQ. This CDR3 has 13 residues. Trimming removed 5 bases from V and 4 bases from J, with 9 bases in between.